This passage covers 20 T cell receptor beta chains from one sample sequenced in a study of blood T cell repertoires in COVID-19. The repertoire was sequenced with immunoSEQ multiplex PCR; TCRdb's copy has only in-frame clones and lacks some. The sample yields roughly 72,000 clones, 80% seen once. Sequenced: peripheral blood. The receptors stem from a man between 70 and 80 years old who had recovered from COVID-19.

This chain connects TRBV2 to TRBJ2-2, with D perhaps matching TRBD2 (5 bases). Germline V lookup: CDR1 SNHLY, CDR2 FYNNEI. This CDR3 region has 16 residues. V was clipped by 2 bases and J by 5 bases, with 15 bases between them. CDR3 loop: CASSEFGPGFTGELFF. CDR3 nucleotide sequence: TGTGCCAGCAGTGAATTTGGTCCGGGATTTACCGGGGAGCTGTTTTTT.

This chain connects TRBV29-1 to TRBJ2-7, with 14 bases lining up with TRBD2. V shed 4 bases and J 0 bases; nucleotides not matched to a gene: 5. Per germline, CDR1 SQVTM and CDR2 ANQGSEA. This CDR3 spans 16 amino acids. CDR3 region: CSVAGLAGDLSYEQYF. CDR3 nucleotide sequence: TGCAGCGTTGCGGGACTAGCGGGGGACCTCTCCTACGAGCAGTACTTC.

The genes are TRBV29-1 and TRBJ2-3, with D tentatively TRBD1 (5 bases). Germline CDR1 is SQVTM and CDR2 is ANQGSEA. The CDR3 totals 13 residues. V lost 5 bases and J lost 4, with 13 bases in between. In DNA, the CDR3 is TGCAGCGTTCGCCAGGGCATGGCAGATACGCAGTATTTT. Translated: CSVRQGMADTQYF.

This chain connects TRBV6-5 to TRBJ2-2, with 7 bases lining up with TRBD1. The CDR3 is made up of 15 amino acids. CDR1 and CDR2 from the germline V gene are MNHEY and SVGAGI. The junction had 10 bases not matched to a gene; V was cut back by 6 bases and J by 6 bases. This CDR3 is CASRLDRVSAGELFF. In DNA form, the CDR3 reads TGTGCCAGCAGATTAGACAGGGTGAGCGCCGGGGAGCTGTTTTTT.

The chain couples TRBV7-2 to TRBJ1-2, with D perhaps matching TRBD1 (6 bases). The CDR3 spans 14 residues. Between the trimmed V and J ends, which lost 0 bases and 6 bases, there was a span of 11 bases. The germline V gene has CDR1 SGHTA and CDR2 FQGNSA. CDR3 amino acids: CASSLAQTGNGYTF. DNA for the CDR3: TGTGCCAGCAGCTTAGCCCAAACAGGGAATGGCTACACCTTC.

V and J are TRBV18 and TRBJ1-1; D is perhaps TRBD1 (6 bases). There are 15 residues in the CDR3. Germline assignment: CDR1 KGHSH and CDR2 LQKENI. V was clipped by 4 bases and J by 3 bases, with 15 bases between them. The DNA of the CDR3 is TGTGCCAGCTCACAATCCCAGGGGAGAGACACTGAAGCTTTCTTT. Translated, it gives CASSQSQGRDTEAFF.

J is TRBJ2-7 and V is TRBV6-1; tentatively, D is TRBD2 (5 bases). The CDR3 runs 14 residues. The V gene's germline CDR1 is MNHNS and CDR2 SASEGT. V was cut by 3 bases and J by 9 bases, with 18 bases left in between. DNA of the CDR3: TGTGCCAGCAGTGAGGAATACAGCGGCCGGGGGCAGTACTTC. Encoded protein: CASSEEYSGRGQYF.

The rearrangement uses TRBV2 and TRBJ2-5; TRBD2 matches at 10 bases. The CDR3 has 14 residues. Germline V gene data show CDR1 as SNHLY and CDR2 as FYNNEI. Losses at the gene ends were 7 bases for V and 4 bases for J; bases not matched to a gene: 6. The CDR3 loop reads CASIQRGGSETQYF. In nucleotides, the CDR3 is TGTGCCAGCATACAGCGGGGGGGTTCAGAGACCCAGTACTTC.

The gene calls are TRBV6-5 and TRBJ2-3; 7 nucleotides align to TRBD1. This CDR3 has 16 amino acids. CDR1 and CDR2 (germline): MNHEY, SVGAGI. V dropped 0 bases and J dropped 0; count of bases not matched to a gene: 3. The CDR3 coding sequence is TGTGCCAGCAGTTACTCGGACAGGCCAAGCACAGATACGCAGTATTTT. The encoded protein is CASSYSDRPSTDTQYF.

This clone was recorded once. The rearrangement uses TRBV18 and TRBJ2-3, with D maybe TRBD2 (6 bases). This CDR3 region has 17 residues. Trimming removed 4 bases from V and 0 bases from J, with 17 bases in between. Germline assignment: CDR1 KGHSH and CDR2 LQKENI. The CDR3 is CASSQNPSAGSTDTQYF. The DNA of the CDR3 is TGTGCCAGCTCACAAAACCCTAGCGCTGGAAGCACAGATACGCAGTATTTT.

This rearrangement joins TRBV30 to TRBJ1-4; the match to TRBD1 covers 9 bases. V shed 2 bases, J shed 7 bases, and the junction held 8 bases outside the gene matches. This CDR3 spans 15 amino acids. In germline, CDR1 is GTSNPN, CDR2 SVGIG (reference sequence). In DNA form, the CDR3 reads TGTGCCTGGAGTCCCGGGACAGGGCGGCGTGAAAAACTGTTTTTT. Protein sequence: CAWSPGTGRREKLFF. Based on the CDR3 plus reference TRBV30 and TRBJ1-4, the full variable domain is SQTIHQWPATLVQPVGSPLSLECTVEGTSNPNLYWYRQAAGRGLQLLFYSVGIGQISSEVPQNLSASRPQDRQFILSSKKLLLSDSGFYLCAWSPGTGRREKLFFGSGTQLSVL.

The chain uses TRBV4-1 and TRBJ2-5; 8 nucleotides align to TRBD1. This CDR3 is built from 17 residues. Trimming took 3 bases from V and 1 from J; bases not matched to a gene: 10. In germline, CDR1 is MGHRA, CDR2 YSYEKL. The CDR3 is CASSHGTGYEVQETQYF. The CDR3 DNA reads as TGCGCCAGCAGCCATGGGACAGGCTATGAGGTCCAAGAGACCCAGTACTTC.

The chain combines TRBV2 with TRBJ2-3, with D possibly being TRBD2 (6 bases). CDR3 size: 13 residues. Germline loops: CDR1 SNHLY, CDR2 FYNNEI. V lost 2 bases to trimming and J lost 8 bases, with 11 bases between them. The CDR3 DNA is TGTGCCAGCAGTGAAACCCCGGGAGCTACGCAGTATTTT. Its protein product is CASSETPGATQYF.

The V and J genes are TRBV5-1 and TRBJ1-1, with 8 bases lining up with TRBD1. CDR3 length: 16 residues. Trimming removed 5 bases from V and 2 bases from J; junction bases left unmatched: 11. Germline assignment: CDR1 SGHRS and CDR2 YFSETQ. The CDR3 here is CASSLSPGQANTEAFF. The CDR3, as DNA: TGCGCCAGCAGTCTGAGCCCGGGACAGGCAAACACTGAAGCTTTCTTT.

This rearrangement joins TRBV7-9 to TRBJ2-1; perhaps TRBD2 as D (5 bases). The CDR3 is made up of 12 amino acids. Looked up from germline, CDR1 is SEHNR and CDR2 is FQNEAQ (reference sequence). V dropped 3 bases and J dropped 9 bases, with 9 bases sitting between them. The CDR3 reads CASSLGRGEQFF. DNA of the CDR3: TGTGCCAGCAGCTTGGGCCGGGGTGAGCAGTTCTTC.

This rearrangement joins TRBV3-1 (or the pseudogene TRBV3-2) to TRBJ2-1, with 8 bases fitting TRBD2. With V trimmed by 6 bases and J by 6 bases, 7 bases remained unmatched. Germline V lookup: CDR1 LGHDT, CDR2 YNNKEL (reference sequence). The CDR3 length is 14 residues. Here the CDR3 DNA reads TGTGCCAGCAGTCCCTCCGGGACTAGCAATGAGCAGTTCTTC. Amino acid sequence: CASSPSGTSNEQFF.

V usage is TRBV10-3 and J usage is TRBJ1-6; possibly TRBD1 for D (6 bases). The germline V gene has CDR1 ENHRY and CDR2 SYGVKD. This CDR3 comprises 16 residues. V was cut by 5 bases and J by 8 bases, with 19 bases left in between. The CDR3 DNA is TGTGCCATCAGTACAGGGTTTGGAAATCAGGATTCACCCCTCCACTTT. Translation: CAISTGFGNQDSPLHF.

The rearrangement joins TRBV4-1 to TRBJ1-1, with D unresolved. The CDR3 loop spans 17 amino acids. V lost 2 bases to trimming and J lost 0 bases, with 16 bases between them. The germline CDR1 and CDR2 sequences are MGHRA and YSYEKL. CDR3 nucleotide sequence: TGCGCCAGCAGCCAACCTCCCCGCGGGGAATTGAACACTGAAGCTTTCTTT. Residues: CASSQPPRGELNTEAFF.

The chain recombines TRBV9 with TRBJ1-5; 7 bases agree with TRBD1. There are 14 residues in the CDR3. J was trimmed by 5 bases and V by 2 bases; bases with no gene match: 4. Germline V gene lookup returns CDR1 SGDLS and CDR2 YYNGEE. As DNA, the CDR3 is TGTGCCAGCAGCGTCGGACAGGCGGATCAGCCCCAGCATTTT. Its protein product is CASSVGQADQPQHF.

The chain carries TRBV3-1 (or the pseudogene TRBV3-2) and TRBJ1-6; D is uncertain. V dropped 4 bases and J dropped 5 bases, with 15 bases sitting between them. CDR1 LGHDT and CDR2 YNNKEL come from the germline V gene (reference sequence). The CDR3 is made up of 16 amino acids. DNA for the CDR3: TGTGCCAGCAGCCGTAACCCCGGGTTCGATAATTCACCCCTCCACTTT. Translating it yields CASSRNPGFDNSPLHF.